A single sample gave rise to the 30 T cell receptor beta chains below, sequenced in a study of identical twins. From the 5' RACE reads, TCRdb called clonotypes with MiXCR, one entry per CDR3 protein. The profile shows over 200,000 distinct CDR3 sequences, around a tenth of them singletons. The sequenced material came from memory (CD45RO+) T cells sorted from blood. The source is a young woman in good health.

The sample holds many counts of this clonotype. The V and J genes are TRBV12-3 or TRBV12-4 and TRBJ2-5, with D perhaps TRBD2 (6 bases). V lost 6 bases and J 10 bases, leaving 15 bases between the germline ends. The CDR3 extends over 12 amino acids. CDR3 region: CASRAFSGDQYF. The CDR3 DNA sequence: TGTGCCAGCAGAGCCTTTTCGGGGGACCAGTACTTC.

This clonotype was recorded at least ten times. The chain couples TRBV27 to TRBJ1-6; D gene unclear. The CDR3 sequence is 17 residues long. Germline loops: CDR1 MNHEY, CDR2 SMNVEV (reference sequence). V lost 5 bases and J lost 14, with 28 bases in between. The CDR3 bases are TGTGCCAGCAGTCAATCCCGTACGGGGAGCTTCGGCAAGACCCTCCACTTT. Its protein is CASSQSRTGSFGKTLHF.

The chain is built from TRBV9 and TRBJ2-7; 7 nucleotides match TRBD1. V gave up 3 bases and J gave up 2 bases; unmatched junction bases: 8. Germline loops: CDR1 SGDLS, CDR2 YYNGEE. This CDR3 spans 15 amino acids. Here the CDR3 DNA reads TGTGCCAGCAGCGCAGACCCGGGACAGCCCTACGAGCAGTACTTC. Translated, it gives CASSADPGQPYEQYF.

V is TRBV6-1 and J is TRBJ1-5, with D possibly matching TRBD1 (5 bases). This CDR3 has 15 amino acids. Trimming stripped 7 bases from V and 0 bases from J, with 13 bases between. Germline-derived CDR1 and CDR2 are MNHNS and SASEGT. The CDR3 DNA sequence: TGTGCCAGCAACCGGCAGGGCTCTAGCAATCAGCCCCAGCATTTT. It yields the protein CASNRQGSSNQPQHF.

This clonotype was found a few times. The chain employs TRBV6-1 and TRBJ1-1; 8 bases fit TRBD1. Germline CDR1 is MNHNS and CDR2 is SASEGT. This CDR3 is 15 amino acids long. Losses at the gene ends were 8 bases for V and 2 bases for J; bases not matched to a gene: 10. CDR3 residues: CASRPSGTGNTEAFF. The CDR3 region has the DNA TGTGCCAGCCGACCTTCCGGGACAGGAAACACTGAAGCTTTCTTT.

At least ten counts were recorded for this clonotype. The chain links TRBV7-2 to TRBJ1-1, with D possibly matching TRBD1 (5 bases). The CDR3 is made up of 14 amino acids. V lost 8 bases to trimming and J lost 8 bases, with 21 bases between them. Germline lookup yields CDR1 SGHTA and CDR2 FQGNSA. Written as DNA, the CDR3 is TGTGCCAGCCTCCAGGTGGTTGGGGCGACCGAAGCTTTCTTT. It encodes CASLQVVGATEAFF.

This clonotype was observed at least ten times. The chain carries TRBV6-2 or TRBV6-3 and TRBJ2-4; no definite D call. The CDR3 is 15 residues long. Deletions cut 6 bases from V and 8 bases from J, with 20 bases between. Germline CDR1 and CDR2: MNHEY and SVGEGT. The CDR3 DNA follows: TGTGCCAGCAGCAACCCCCGTGTCCGTGGATACATTCAGTACTTC. This encodes CASSNPRVRGYIQYF.

This clonotype has a handful of counts. The chain links TRBV15 to TRBJ2-1; a weak D match, TRBD1 (6 bases). CDR1 LNHNV and CDR2 YYDKDF come from the germline V gene (reference sequence). V was trimmed by 0 bases and J by 3 bases, leaving 15 bases between them. The length of the CDR3 is 17 residues. As DNA, the CDR3 is TGTGCCACCAGCAGAGATCCTAGGACAGCGATCTACAATGAGCAGTTCTTC. It is translated as CATSRDPRTAIYNEQFF.

This clonotype was picked up a small number of times. This rearrangement joins TRBV12-3 or TRBV12-4 to TRBJ1-2; D gene ambiguous. Trimming took off 6 bases at V and 6 bases at J, with 11 bases between the two ends. The CDR3 is made up of 12 amino acids. The CDR3 sequence: CASRPGLDGYTF. The CDR3 DNA sequence: TGTGCCAGCAGGCCAGGTTTGGATGGCTACACCTTC.

The chain combines TRBV7-3 with TRBJ2-1; 9 bases are shared with TRBD2. J gave up 4 bases and V 2 bases, and 3 bases lay outside the gene matches. Germline CDR1 and CDR2: SGHTA and FQGTGA. The CDR3 extends over 15 amino acids. The CDR3 DNA is TGTGCCAGCAGCTTATTAGGACTAGCGTACAATGAGCAGTTCTTC. Its protein product is CASSLLGLAYNEQFF.

This rearrangement joins TRBV27 to TRBJ2-5; 9 bases align to TRBD1. Germline trimming cut 6 bases from V and 1 base from J; bases unmatched to any gene: 3. There are 14 residues in the CDR3. Germline V lookup: CDR1 MNHEY, CDR2 SMNVEV (reference sequence). CDR3 residues: CASRLGQGQETQYF. CDR3 DNA: TGTGCCAGCAGGCTGGGACAGGGCCAAGAGACCCAGTACTTC.

This clonotype was seen only a few times. CDR3 loop: CASRATEAQPQHF. In nucleotides, the CDR3 is TGTGCCAGCAGGGCGACAGAAGCTCAGCCCCAGCATTTT. This chain joins TRBV2 and TRBJ1-5, with D perhaps TRBD1 (5 bases). The V gene's germline CDR1 is SNHLY and CDR2 FYNNEI. The CDR3 covers 13 residues. The V end lost 6 bases, the J end lost 6 bases, and 12 bases lay between the germline ends.

The chain couples TRBV20-1 to TRBJ2-5; TRBD2 aligns across 7 bases. The CDR3 contains 12 residues. CDR1 is DFQATT and CDR2 is SNEGSKA in the germline V gene (reference sequence). Unmatched junction bases numbered 5, after V lost 6 bases and J lost 4 bases. The CDR3 here is CSARGVAETQYF. CDR3 nucleotides: TGCAGTGCCCGGGGGGTGGCAGAGACCCAGTACTTC.

The table lists this clonotype with a few counts. V is TRBV7-9 and J is TRBJ1-2; D is undetermined. There are 12 residues in the CDR3. Germline-derived CDR1 and CDR2 are SEHNR and FQNEAQ (reference sequence). V shed 1 base and J shed 4 bases, with 4 bases lying between them. CDR3 loop: CASSLETYGYTF. In DNA, the CDR3 is TGTGCCAGCAGCTTAGAGACCTATGGCTACACCTTC.

This clonotype was observed a few times. This chain uses TRBV2 with TRBJ2-1, with D perhaps assigned TRBD1 or TRBD2 (5 bases each). The CDR3 is 15 amino acids. CDR1 and CDR2 from the germline V gene are SNHLY and FYNNEI. Trimming cost V 8 bases and J 0 bases, with 14 bases left between them. The CDR3 protein is CASVPIGGSYNEQFF. The CDR3 DNA is TGTGCCAGCGTTCCAATTGGGGGCTCCTACAATGAGCAGTTCTTC.

This sequence joins TRBV21-1 and TRBJ2-7; the table gives TRBD1 as D, unverified against the DNA. TRBV21-1 is noted as a pseudogene. The CDR3 is 13 residues long. As DNA, the CDR3 is TGTGCCAGCAGCAGCTACAGGGTCTACGAGCAGTACTTC. Translating it yields CASSSYRVYEQYF.

This clonotype turned up a few times. The CDR3 spells CSARGQGDGGQYF. The CDR3 DNA is TGCAGTGCTAGGGGTCAGGGCGACGGCGGGCAGTACTTC. V is TRBV20-1 and J is TRBJ2-7; D may be TRBD1 (5 bases). Germline CDR1 reads DFQATT; CDR2 reads SNEGSKA (reference sequence). The CDR3 length is 13 residues. Trimming cost V 3 bases and J 9 bases, with 18 bases left between them.

This clonotype was picked up many times. The CDR3 nucleotides read TGTGCCAGCACCTCGGCGGAGACCTATGGCTACACCTTC. This codes for CASTSAETYGYTF. The V and J genes are TRBV12-3 or TRBV12-4 and TRBJ1-2; D gene uncertain. The CDR3 spans 13 residues. Trimming removed 7 bases from V and 4 bases from J, with 13 bases in between.

The chain is built from TRBV5-1 and TRBJ2-7; no clear D. The CDR3 length is 15 residues. Germline CDR1 SGHRS, CDR2 YFSETQ. V lost 2 bases and J 5 bases, leaving 17 bases between the germline ends. The DNA of the CDR3 is TGCGCCAGCAGCTTCGAAAAGTTATCGGGCCACGAGCAGTACTTC. Protein product: CASSFEKLSGHEQYF.

This clonotype was seen only a few times. The J gene is TRBJ2-2, the V gene TRBV5-1; maybe TRBD1 (5 bases). CDR1 SGHRS and CDR2 YFSETQ come from the germline V gene. V was shortened by 0 bases and J by 0 bases, with 6 bases between the two germline ends. The CDR3 runs 15 residues. The CDR3 region has the DNA TGCGCCAGCAGCTTGGGACAGTCGAACACCGGGGAGCTGTTTTTT. Amino acid sequence: CASSLGQSNTGELFF. Using reference TRBV5-1 and TRBJ2-2 for the parts outside the CDR3, the full variable domain is KAGVTQTPRYLIKTRGQQVTLSCSPISGHRSVSWYQQTPGQGLQFLFEYFSETQRNKGNFPGRFSGRQFSNSRSEMNVSTLELGDSALYLCASSLGQSNTGELFFGEGSRLTVL.

This clonotype was picked up many times. The V and J genes are TRBV5-1 and TRBJ1-6; 9 bases fit TRBD1. Unmatched junction bases numbered 7, after V lost 5 bases and J lost 7 bases. The CDR3 spans 15 residues. Germline CDR1 is SGHRS and CDR2 is YFSETQ. CDR3 nucleotide sequence: TGCGCCAGCAGTCGGGAGGGACAGGGAAATTCACCCCTCCACTTT. The encoded protein is CASSREGQGNSPLHF. Filled out from reference TRBV5-1 and TRBJ1-6, the complete variable domain reads KAGVTQTPRYLIKTRGQQVTLSCSPISGHRSVSWYQQTPGQGLQFLFEYFSETQRNKGNFPGRFSGRQFSNSRSEMNVSTLELGDSALYLCASSREGQGNSPLHFGNGTRLTVT.

The chain uses TRBV27 and TRBJ2-4; no reliable D call. Trimming pared 4 bases from V and 1 base from J, leaving 14 bases between. This CDR3 is built from 16 residues. Germline CDR1 and CDR2: MNHEY and SMNVEV (reference sequence). The chain's CDR3 is CASSSPSRAAKNIQYF. As DNA, the CDR3 is TGTGCCAGCAGTTCCCCGAGCCGGGCGGCCAAAAACATTCAGTACTTC.

This clonotype has only a few counts. This chain uses TRBV5-1 with TRBJ1-2, with a weak D call TRBD1 (5 bases). The CDR3 is 14 amino acids. Germline V gives CDR1 SGHRS, CDR2 YFSETQ. The V gene lost 3 bases and the J gene lost 0 bases, with 9 bases spanning the gap. The CDR3 region has the DNA TGCGCCAGCAGCTGGGACGGCACTAACTATGGCTACACCTTC. Translating gives CASSWDGTNYGYTF.

This clonotype was detected ten times or more. The J gene is TRBJ2-3, the V gene TRBV7-9; TRBD2 aligns across 11 bases. The V segment lost 5 bases and the J segment 2 bases; nucleotides outside the gene matches: 6. This CDR3 is built from 16 residues. Per germline, CDR1 SEHNR and CDR2 FQNEAQ (reference sequence). CDR3 amino acids: CASSPPTSGATDTQYF. The CDR3 DNA follows: TGTGCCAGCAGCCCGCCGACTAGCGGGGCCACAGATACGCAGTATTTT.

This clonotype was seen repeatedly, ten times or more. The V gene is TRBV11-2, the J gene TRBJ1-3; no firm D call. The V end was cut by 3 bases, the J end by 9 bases, with 21 bases between. Germline V gene lookup returns CDR1 SGHAT and CDR2 FQNNGV. The CDR3 consists of 16 residues. This CDR3 is CASSFSGTSSRGTIYF. CDR3 sequence (DNA): TGTGCCAGCAGCTTTTCGGGAACGTCTTCCCGAGGCACCATATATTTT. Using reference TRBV11-2 and TRBJ1-3 for the parts outside the CDR3, the full variable domain is EAGVAQSPRYKIIEKRQSVAFWCNPISGHATLYWYQQILGQGPKLLIQFQNNGVVDDSQLPKDRFSAERLKGVDSTLKIQPAKLEDSAVYLCASSFSGTSSRGTIYFGEGSWLTVV.

V gene TRBV20-1 combines with J gene TRBJ1-6; D might be TRBD1 (5 bases). There are 15 residues in the CDR3. The germline V and J ends were trimmed by 2 bases and 6 bases, with 14 bases remaining between them. The germline gives CDR1 DFQATT, CDR2 SNEGSKA (reference sequence). The CDR3 is CSARQYGTGNSPLHF. The CDR3 bases are TGCAGTGCTAGACAATACGGGACGGGTAATTCACCCCTCCACTTT.

The chain links TRBV3-1 to TRBJ2-3; 7 bases fit TRBD1. There are 13 residues in the CDR3. The germline V gene encodes CDR1 LGHDT and CDR2 YNNKEL (reference sequence). Losses at the gene ends were 4 bases for V and 4 bases for J; bases not matched to a gene: 2. The CDR3 protein is CASSRGQSDTQYF. The CDR3 DNA reads TGTGCCAGCAGCCGGGGACAGTCAGATACGCAGTATTTT.

In its sample, this clonotype was seen a few times. The chain is built from TRBV20-1 and TRBJ2-5; a possible D gene is TRBD2 (6 bases). Trimming stripped 3 bases from V and 2 bases from J, with 10 bases between. This CDR3 comprises 13 residues. Germline CDR1 reads DFQATT; CDR2 reads SNEGSKA (reference sequence). The CDR3 coding sequence is TGCAGTGCTAGCGGGACTCTACAAGAGACCCAGTACTTC. This translates into CSASGTLQETQYF.

This clonotype was detected a few times. The rearrangement links TRBV20-1 to TRBJ2-3, with 8 positions matching TRBD1. Germline V CDR1 and CDR2: DFQATT, SNEGSKA (reference sequence). Trimming removed 5 bases from V and 3 bases from J; junction bases left unmatched: 10. This CDR3 has 15 residues. DNA of the CDR3: TGCAGTGCTCCCCGGGGACAGGATCCAACAGATACGCAGTATTTT. Amino acid sequence: CSAPRGQDPTDTQYF.

For this clonotype: Compared with germline, one end of the junction differs, possibly owing to a read error. The V gene is TRBV9, the J gene TRBJ2-2; D is perhaps TRBD1 or TRBD2 (5 bases each). Germline CDR1 is SGDLS and CDR2 is YYNGEE. The CDR3 has 15 residues. CDR3 in DNA: TGTGCCAGCAGCCCTGGGTTAAGGGGAACCGGGGAGCTGTTCTTT. Translation gives CASSPGLRGTGELFF.